The 7 T cell receptor beta chains below come from one sample, sequenced in a study of tumor-infiltrating lymphocytes in glioblastoma multiforme. Multiple V-beta primers and a C-beta primer amplified TCRB from RNA. TCRdb fed the multiplex PCR reads into MiXCR, producing one record per CDR3 protein. The sample records over 10,000 distinct CDR3 sequences, 64% being singletons. The sample was brain tumor tissue. These receptors were taken from a male donor with glioblastoma.

J is TRBJ2-3 and V is TRBV4-1; the match to TRBD1 covers 11 bases. V was clipped by 2 bases and J by 8 bases; unmatched bases: 12. The CDR3 covers 17 residues. The germline CDR1 and CDR2 sequences are MGHRA and YSYEKL. CDR3 nucleotides: TGCGCCAGCAGCCAACGGACAGGGGGCTCTAGCATAGTTACGCAGTATTTT. This sequence encodes CASSQRTGGSSIVTQYF.

V is TRBV5-4 and J is TRBJ2-2; 9 positions match TRBD1. V was pared by 4 bases and J by 1 base, with 2 bases of the junction left unmatched. From germline, CDR1 is SGHNT and CDR2 YYREEE (reference sequence). CDR3 length equals 15 residues. The CDR3 nucleotides read TGTGCCAGCAGCCGGGGACAGGGGAACACCGGGGAGCTGTTTTTT. This gives the protein CASSRGQGNTGELFF. The variable domain in full, with the rest retrieved from reference TRBV5-4 and TRBJ2-2, is ETGVTQSPTHLIKTRGQQVTLRCSSQSGHNTVSWYQQALGQGPQFIFQYYREEENGRGNFPPRFSGLQFPNYSSELNVNALELDDSALYLCASSRGQGNTGELFFGEGSRLTVL.

There are a few counts of this clonotype. This chain uses TRBV29-1 with TRBJ2-2; TRBD1 might be the D (5 bases). V was pared by 4 bases and J by 6 bases, with 15 bases between. The CDR3 covers 14 residues. CDR1 is SQVTM and CDR2 is ANQGSEA in the germline V gene. The CDR3 nucleotides are TGCAGCGTTGTAGGGGCAGGGCTGCCCGGGGAGCTGTTTTTT. It is translated as CSVVGAGLPGELFF.

The table lists this clonotype with many counts. This sequence joins TRBV28 and TRBJ2-3; a weak D match, TRBD1 (5 bases). Germline CDR1 MDHEN, CDR2 SYDVKM. This CDR3 region has 15 residues. Trimming left V 10 bases short and J 3 bases short, with 20 bases between. DNA for the CDR3: TGTGCCACCTCCCCCCCGACAGAGCTGACAGATACGCAGTATTTT. It encodes CATSPPTELTDTQYF.

As for this clonotype: The junction does not match germline at one end; this may be a read error. This rearrangement joins TRBV20-1 to TRBJ2-3; TRBD2 matches 8 bases. Germline V CDR1 and CDR2: DFQATT, SNEGSKA (reference sequence). This CDR3 has 15 residues. CDR3 residues: CNAYPVSGVADTQYF. The CDR3 nucleotides are TGCAATGCTTACCCGGTTAGCGGGGTAGCAGATACGCAGTATTTT.

With regard to this clonotype: The junction does not match germline at one end; this may be a read error. The chain recombines TRBV30 with TRBJ2-5, with TRBD1 matching over 10 bases. Germline V gives CDR1 GTSNPN, CDR2 SVGIG (reference sequence). This CDR3 comprises 19 residues. CDR3 bases: TGTGCCTGGCTAGACTGGACAGGGGGTTCGTCGGGAGGGAGGGAGACCCAATACTTC. Its protein is CAWLDWTGGSSGGRETQYF. Using reference TRBV30 and TRBJ2-5 for the parts outside the CDR3, the full variable domain is SQTIHQWPATLVQPVGSPLSLECTVEGTSNPNLYWYRQAAGRGLQLLFYSVGIGQISSEVPQNLSASRPQDRQFILSSKKLLLSDSGFYLCAWLDWTGGSSGGRETQYFGPGTRLLVL.

About this clonotype itself: A read error may produce the germline difference seen at one junction end. The CDR3 DNA follows: TGCAGCGTCGGTAGTCCAGAGAACGCTGAAGCTTTCTTT. Amino acid sequence: CSVGSPENAEAFF. The chain combines TRBV29-1 with TRBJ1-1, with D unresolved. CDR3 length: 13 amino acids. Germline V gene lookup returns CDR1 SQVTM and CDR2 ANQGSEA. Drawing the rest from reference TRBV29-1 and TRBJ1-1, the complete variable domain is SAVISQKPSRDICQRGTSLTIQCQVDSQVTMMFWYRQQPGQSLTLIATANQGSEATYESGFVIDKFPISRPNLTFSTLTVSNMSPEDSSIYLCSVGSPENAEAFFGQGTRLTVV.